This entry features one T cell receptor beta chain sequence. Trimming shortened V by 5 bases and J by 4 bases, and 12 bases separated the two germline ends. The germline V gene has CDR1 SNHLY and CDR2 FYNNEI. The CDR3 sequence is 14 residues long. Sequenced by immunoSEQ multiplex PCR; TCRdb stores in-frame clones only, minus some. The sample consists of some 290,000 clones, just under 90% of them appearing once. These data originate in a study of blood T cell repertoires in COVID-19. Across the whole study: The samples span acute and convalescent COVID-19 from the United States, Italy and Spain.

Sequenced material: peripheral blood. The chain couples TRBV2 to TRBJ1-5; a weak D match, TRBD1 (5 bases). The source is a woman under 40 with COVID-19, enrolled during active disease. The CDR3 coding sequence is TGTGCCAGCAGTCTACAGGACGGAAATCAGCCCCAGCATTTT. As protein: CASSLQDGNQPQHF.